One sample yielded the 7 T cell receptor beta chains listed below, sequenced in a study of metastatic and nonmetastatic thyroid tumors. TCRdb re-clonotyped the PCR reads through MiXCR. The top ten clones hold around 4.4% of a sample with 24,000 or so clones, around a fifth of them seen once. Thyroid surgery had not been preceded by any treatment in any patient. Sequencing used blood. The source of these receptors is a male donor with papillary thyroid cancer or a benign thyroid nodule (not recorded which). Some clones in this sample may be carry-over from other donors' samples.

This clone was recorded many times. The chain has TRBV30 and TRBJ2-2; D not resolved. CDR1 and CDR2 (germline): GTSNPN, SVGIG (reference sequence). The CDR3 is 12 amino acids. The V end lost 2 bases, the J end lost 2 bases, and 3 bases lay between the germline ends. CDR3: CAWSKNTGELFF. In DNA form, the CDR3 reads TGTGCCTGGAGTAAAAACACCGGGGAGCTGTTTTTT.

Ten or more counts support this clone. The J gene is TRBJ1-2, the V gene TRBV5-1; no clear D. Trimming shortened V by 4 bases and J by 7 bases, and 14 bases separated the two germline ends. The CDR3 is 13 amino acids. In germline, CDR1 is SGHRS, CDR2 YFSETQ. This chain's CDR3 is CASSPGIGSGYTF. The DNA for the CDR3 is TGCGCCAGCAGCCCCGGCATAGGTTCTGGCTACACCTTC.

This clone was counted ten times or more. It may be a read error: a sequence one base away is much more abundant. The identical CDR3 is also encoded by other nucleotide sequences in the sample. V is TRBV2 and J is TRBJ1-1, with D perhaps matching TRBD1 (5 bases). This CDR3 is 16 amino acids long. Germline V gene lookup returns CDR1 SNHLY and CDR2 FYNNEI. The CDR3 region has the DNA TGTGCCAGCAGTGAGTCAGGGCTCCTGGCGGACACGGAAGCTTTCTTT. Protein sequence: CASSESGLLADTEAFF.

This clone is categorized as medium-sized (0.01 to 0.1%). The V and J genes are TRBV28 and TRBJ2-7; D gene unclear. The germline V gene has CDR1 MDHEN and CDR2 SYDVKM. The germline V and J ends were trimmed by 6 bases and 2 bases, with 17 bases remaining between them. The CDR3 runs 15 residues. The CDR3 loop reads CASSSASRFPYEQYF. In nucleotides, the CDR3 is TGTGCCAGCAGCAGCGCGAGCAGGTTCCCCTACGAGCAGTACTTC.

A few counts support this clone. V gene TRBV10-3 combines with J gene TRBJ2-6; TRBD1 might be the D (7 bases). The CDR3 loop spans 17 amino acids. CDR1 is ENHRY and CDR2 is SYGVKD in the germline V gene. V was clipped by 0 bases and J by 4 bases, with 13 bases between them. The CDR3 sequence: CAISESTGGGGANVLTF. The CDR3 DNA reads as TGTGCCATCAGTGAGTCGACTGGAGGGGGCGGGGCCAACGTCCTGACTTTC.

By share, this clone counts as medium-sized (0.01 to 0.1%). This chain joins TRBV27 and TRBJ1-5, with D tentatively TRBD1 (5 bases). The CDR3 totals 14 residues. Per germline, CDR1 MNHEY and CDR2 SMNVEV (reference sequence). Trimming pared 2 bases from V and 3 bases from J, leaving 8 bases between. CDR3 sequence (DNA): TGTGCCAGCAGTTTACAGGGACCCAATCAGCCCCAGCATTTT. This encodes CASSLQGPNQPQHF.

J is TRBJ2-2 and V is TRBV27, with 9 nucleotides matching TRBD1. CDR1 and CDR2 (germline): MNHEY, SMNVEV (reference sequence). V shed 6 bases and J 1 base; nucleotides not matched to a gene: 3. The CDR3 covers 15 residues. The CDR3 sequence is CASRLGQGNTGELFF. The CDR3 coding sequence is TGTGCCAGCAGGCTGGGACAGGGGAACACCGGGGAGCTGTTTTTT.